Below are 18 T cell receptor beta chains sequenced from a single sample in a study of blood T cell repertoires in COVID-19. Using immunoSEQ multiplex PCR, the repertoire was profiled, and TCRdb retains in-frame clones only, with some absent. Among 70,000 to 100,000 clones listed, roughly 90% were seen once. Material for sequencing was peripheral blood. These TCRs come from a man older than 75 with active or convalescent COVID-19.

This clone has a count of ten or more. The CDR3 nucleotides are TGTGCCAGCAGTCTTTACACAGGGCAGGACGAGCAGTACTTC. It translates to CASSLYTGQDEQYF. V and J are TRBV14 and TRBJ2-7, with D maybe TRBD1 (6 bases). Looked up from germline, CDR1 is SGHDN and CDR2 is FVKESK. The CDR3 runs 14 residues. V was clipped by 6 bases and J by 5 bases, with 17 bases between them.

The chain recombines TRBV3-1 (or the pseudogene TRBV3-2) with TRBJ2-7; D gene uncertain. Germline values: CDR1 LGHDT, CDR2 YNNKEL (reference sequence). This CDR3 comprises 12 residues. Between the trimmed V and J ends, which lost 6 bases and 6 bases, there was a span of 12 bases. In nucleotides, the CDR3 is TGTGCCAGCAGTCGTACGGGTATCGAGCAGTACTTC. This codes for CASSRTGIEQYF.

The chain links TRBV11-1 to TRBJ1-2, with D possibly matching TRBD1 (5 bases). Germline V CDR1 and CDR2: SGHAT, FQDESV (reference sequence). Trimming took 0 bases from V and 7 from J, leaving 12 bases between them. CDR3 length equals 14 residues. The chain's CDR3 is CASSLAVQGGGYTF. Here the CDR3 DNA reads TGTGCCAGCAGCTTAGCGGTGCAGGGAGGTGGCTACACCTTC.

The chain employs TRBV12-5 and TRBJ2-1; 8 positions match TRBD2. Germline CDR1 is LGHNT and CDR2 is FRNRAP. Trimming cost V 3 bases and J 6 bases; bases outside gene matches: 7. The CDR3 is made up of 15 amino acids. Here the CDR3 DNA reads TGTGCTAGTGGTTTCGGCACGGGAGGGTCCAATGAGCAGTTCTTC. This translates into CASGFGTGGSNEQFF.

The rearrangement links TRBV7-2 to TRBJ1-4; 9 nucleotides line up with TRBD1. Germline V lookup: CDR1 SGHTA, CDR2 FQGNSA. This CDR3 is built from 14 residues. Trimming at V came to 7 bases and at J to 6 bases, leaving 6 bases not matched to a gene. The CDR3 region is CASKKTGGHEKLFF. The CDR3 DNA reads TGTGCCAGCAAAAAGACAGGGGGTCATGAAAAACTGTTTTTT.

The rearrangement joins TRBV19 to TRBJ1-2; 7 nucleotides agree with TRBD1. J was trimmed by 5 bases and V by 5 bases; bases with no gene match: 11. The CDR3 loop spans 15 amino acids. The germline gives CDR1 LNHDA, CDR2 SQIVND (reference sequence). The CDR3 DNA reads as TGTGCCAGTAGTCATAGGGTGACAGGGAATTATGGCTACACCTTC. Translating it yields CASSHRVTGNYGYTF. The full variable domain, with the rest looked up from reference TRBV19 and TRBJ1-2, is DGGITQSPKYLFRKEGQNVTLSCEQNLNHDAMYWYRQDPGQGLRLIYYSQIVNDFQKGDIAEGYSVSREKKESFPLTVTSAQKNPTAFYLCASSHRVTGNYGYTFGSGTRLTVV.

The chain is built from TRBV3-1 (or the pseudogene TRBV3-2) and TRBJ2-2, with D possibly matching TRBD2 (5 bases). With 1 base removed from V and 6 bases from J, the gap between germline ends came to 9 bases. Germline CDR1 LGHDT, CDR2 YNNKEL (reference sequence). The CDR3 runs to 14 residues. The CDR3 protein is CASSQGLTAGELFF. CDR3 in DNA: TGTGCCAGCAGCCAAGGACTAACGGCCGGGGAGCTGTTTTTT.

The rearrangement links TRBV3-1 (or the pseudogene TRBV3-2) to TRBJ1-1; TRBD1 is a possible D gene (6 bases). CDR1 LGHDT and CDR2 YNNKEL come from the germline V gene (reference sequence). This CDR3 has 14 residues. Trimming took 1 base from V and 6 from J, leaving 12 bases between them. The CDR3 region has the DNA TGTGCCAGCAGCCAAGTTGGGGGGGCGTCTGAAGCTTTCTTT. Protein: CASSQVGGASEAFF.

The chain has TRBV5-1 and TRBJ2-3, with 8 positions matching TRBD1. The V gene end was trimmed by 2 bases and the J gene end by 4 bases; junction bases not matched to a gene: 3. This CDR3 contains 14 residues. Germline loops: CDR1 SGHRS, CDR2 YFSETQ. In DNA, the CDR3 is TGCGCCAGCAGCTTAGGGACAGGTTCAGATACGCAGTATTTT. Translation: CASSLGTGSDTQYF.

This chain connects TRBV7-2 to TRBJ1-5; no clear D gene. The CDR3 runs to 13 residues. V gave up 5 bases and J gave up 4 bases, with 9 bases separating them. Per the germline V gene, CDR1 is SGHTA and CDR2 is FQGNSA. As DNA, the CDR3 is TGTGCCAGCAGCAAAAATCGGAATCAGCCCCAGCATTTT. It yields the protein CASSKNRNQPQHF.

The J gene is TRBJ2-7, the V gene TRBV6-1; TRBD2 agrees at 8 bases. Germline CDR1 is MNHNS and CDR2 is SASEGT. CDR3 length equals 14 residues. J was trimmed by 2 bases and V by 3 bases; bases with no gene match: 3. The CDR3 DNA follows: TGTGCCAGCAGTGAGGGCGGGAGGACCTACGAGCAGTACTTC. It codes for CASSEGGRTYEQYF.

V and J are TRBV27 and TRBJ2-7; 10 bases are shared with TRBD2. V lost 6 bases to trimming and J lost 2 bases; unmatched junction nucleotides: 7. The CDR3 has 15 residues. Germline CDR1 reads MNHEY; CDR2 reads SMNVEV (reference sequence). The CDR3 DNA sequence: TGTGCCAGCAGAGACCGGACTAGCGGAGCCTACGAGCAGTACTTC. Its protein is CASRDRTSGAYEQYF.

The V call is TRBV5-1, the J call TRBJ2-7; 15 nucleotides line up with TRBD2. Per the germline V gene, CDR1 is SGHRS and CDR2 is YFSETQ. V shed 4 bases and J 0 bases; nucleotides not matched to a gene: 8. The CDR3 covers 18 residues. The CDR3 DNA sequence: TGCGCCAGCAGCCGATCCGGGACTAGCGGGAGGCCCTCCTACGAGCAGTACTTC. Translation: CASSRSGTSGRPSYEQYF.

V usage is TRBV19 and J usage is TRBJ2-2; 9 bases are shared with TRBD2. Germline CDR1 reads LNHDA; CDR2 reads SQIVND (reference sequence). The CDR3 is made up of 16 amino acids. V gave up 4 bases and J gave up 4 bases; unmatched junction bases: 7. CDR3 sequence reads: CASSTVAGDITGELFF. CDR3 nucleotides: TGTGCCAGTAGTACGGTAGCGGGGGACATCACCGGGGAGCTGTTTTTT.

The genes are TRBV7-2 and TRBJ1-1, with D maybe TRBD1 (6 bases). Germline values: CDR1 SGHTA, CDR2 FQGNSA. V was clipped by 3 bases and J by 6 bases, with 14 bases between them. The CDR3 sequence is 14 residues long. The CDR3 nucleotides are TGTGCCAGCAGCTTGGACAGTAACTCGGCTGAAGCTTTCTTT. It is translated as CASSLDSNSAEAFF.

The sample holds one count of this clone. The chain joins TRBV4-1 to TRBJ1-2, with 8 bases identical to TRBD1. CDR1 and CDR2 from the germline V gene are MGHRA and YSYEKL. The CDR3 consists of 16 residues. Unmatched junction bases numbered 9, after V lost 3 bases and J lost 3 bases. In DNA form, the CDR3 reads TGCGCCAGCAGCCAGGAGGACAGGGCACTATACTATGGCTACACCTTC. Its translation is CASSQEDRALYYGYTF.

This chain joins TRBV5-1 and TRBJ1-6, with 9 bases aligning to TRBD1. Germline assignment: CDR1 SGHRS and CDR2 YFSETQ. V lost 3 bases to trimming and J lost 9 bases; unmatched junction nucleotides: 4. The CDR3 spans 14 residues. CDR3 DNA: TGCGCCAGCAGCTCGGGACAGGGACCTTCACCCCTCCACTTT. It yields the protein CASSSGQGPSPLHF.

The CDR3 DNA follows: TGTGCCAGCAGTTTTCAGGGGTCTAGCCTTTTGAAATCGGCCCAGCATTTT. Translating it yields CASSFQGSSLLKSAQHF. V gene TRBV2 combines with J gene TRBJ1-5; TRBD1 might be the D (6 bases). The CDR3 has 17 amino acids. Trimming stripped 5 bases from V and 11 bases from J, with 28 bases between. CDR1 and CDR2 from the germline V gene are SNHLY and FYNNEI.